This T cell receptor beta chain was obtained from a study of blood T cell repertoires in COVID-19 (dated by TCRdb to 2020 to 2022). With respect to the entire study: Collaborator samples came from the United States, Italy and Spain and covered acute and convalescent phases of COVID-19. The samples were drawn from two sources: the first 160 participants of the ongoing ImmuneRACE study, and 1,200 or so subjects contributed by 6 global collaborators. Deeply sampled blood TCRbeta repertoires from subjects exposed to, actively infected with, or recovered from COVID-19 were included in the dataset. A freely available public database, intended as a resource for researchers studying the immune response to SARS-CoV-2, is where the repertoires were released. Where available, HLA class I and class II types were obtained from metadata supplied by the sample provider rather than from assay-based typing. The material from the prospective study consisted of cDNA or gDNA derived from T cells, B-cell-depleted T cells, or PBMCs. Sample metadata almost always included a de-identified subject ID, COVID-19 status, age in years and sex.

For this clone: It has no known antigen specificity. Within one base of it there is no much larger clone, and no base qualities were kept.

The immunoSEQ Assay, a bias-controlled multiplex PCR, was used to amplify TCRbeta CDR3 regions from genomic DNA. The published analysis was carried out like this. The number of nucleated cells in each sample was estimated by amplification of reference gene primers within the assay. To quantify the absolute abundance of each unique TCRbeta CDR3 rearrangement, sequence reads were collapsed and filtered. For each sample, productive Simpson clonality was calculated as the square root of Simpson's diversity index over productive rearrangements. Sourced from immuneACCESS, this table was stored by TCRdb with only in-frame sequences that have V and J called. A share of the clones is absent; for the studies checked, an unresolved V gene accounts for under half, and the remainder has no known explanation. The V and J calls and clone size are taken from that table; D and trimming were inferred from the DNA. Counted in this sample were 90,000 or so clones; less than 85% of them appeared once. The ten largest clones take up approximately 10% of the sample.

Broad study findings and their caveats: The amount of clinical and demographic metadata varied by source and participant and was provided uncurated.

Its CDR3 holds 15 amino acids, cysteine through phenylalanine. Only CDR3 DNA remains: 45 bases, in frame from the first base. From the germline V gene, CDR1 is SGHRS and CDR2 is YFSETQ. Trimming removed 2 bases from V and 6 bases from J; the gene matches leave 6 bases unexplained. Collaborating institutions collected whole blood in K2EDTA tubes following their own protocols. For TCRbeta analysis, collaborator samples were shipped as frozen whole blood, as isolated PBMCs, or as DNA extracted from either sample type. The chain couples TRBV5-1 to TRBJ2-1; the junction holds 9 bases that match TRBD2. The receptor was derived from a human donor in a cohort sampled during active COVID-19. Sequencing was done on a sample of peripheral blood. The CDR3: CASSFSGSSGNEQFF. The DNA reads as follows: TGCGCCAGCAGCTTTAGCGGGAGTTCAGGCAATGAGCAGTTCTTC.